The clone carrying this TCR beta chain was detected a few times. Its cognate antigen is unknown. TCRdb re-derived calls from the 5' RACE reads in MiXCR, one entry per CDR3 protein. The top ten hold 40% to 50% of the sample, which has about 110,000 distinct CDR3 sequences, about 24% seen once. V was clipped by 3 bases and J by 1 base, with 9 bases between them. The CDR3 has 14 residues. This specimen comes from a study of T-cell memory formation after mild COVID-19. Looking at the study overall: TCR clusters showed largely donor specificity. Study-wide results and caveats: Pre-infection memory contained some responding clones, which suggested that cross-reactive memory had joined. Clones shrinking between day 15 and 85 showed a balanced CD4/CD8 split, and those that grew later tilted toward CD4+.

This chain uses TRBV12-3 or TRBV12-4 with TRBJ2-5; a weak D match, TRBD2 (6 bases). The sequenced material came from PBMCs or a T cell subset sorted from them (not recorded which). This TCR was sampled from a man younger than 35 who had mild COVID-19 (a few samples of this study predate the infection). Cell type and time point are not known. Here the CDR3 DNA reads TGTGCCAGCAGTTTCCGGGGGACCCAAGAGACCCAGTACTTC. Translating gives CASSFRGTQETQYF.